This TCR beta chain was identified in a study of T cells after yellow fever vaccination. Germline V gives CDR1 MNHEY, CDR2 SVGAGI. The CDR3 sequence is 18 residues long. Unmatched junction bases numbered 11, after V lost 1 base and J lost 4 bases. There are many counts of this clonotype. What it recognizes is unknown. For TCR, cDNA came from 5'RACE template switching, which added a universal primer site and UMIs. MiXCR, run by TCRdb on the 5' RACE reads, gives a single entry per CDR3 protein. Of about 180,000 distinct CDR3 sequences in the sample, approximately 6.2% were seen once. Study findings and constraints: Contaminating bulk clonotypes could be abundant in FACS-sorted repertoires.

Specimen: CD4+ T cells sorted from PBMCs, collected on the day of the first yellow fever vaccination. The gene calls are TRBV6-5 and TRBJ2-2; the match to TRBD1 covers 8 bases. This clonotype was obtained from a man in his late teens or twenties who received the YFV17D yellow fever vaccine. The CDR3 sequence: CASSYFPPTGGSTGELFF. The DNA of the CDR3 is TGTGCCAGCAGTTACTTCCCCCCCACAGGGGGTAGCACCGGGGAGCTGTTTTTT.